This TCR beta chain originates from a study of T cells in Graves' hyperthyroidism and ophthalmopathy. General study findings and limits: In the blood, most expanded thyroid clonotypes above 0.001 appeared as well.

The germline V gene encodes CDR1 LNHDA and CDR2 SQIVND (reference sequence). The CDR3 is made up of 14 amino acids. The germline V and J ends were trimmed by 5 bases and 2 bases, with 10 bases remaining between them. TCR beta CDR3 regions were amplified from RNA transcripts. First-round RT-PCR with HTBI primers amplified the TCR CDR3 region. TCRdb redid the calling of the multiplex PCR reads with MiXCR, one entry per CDR3 protein. The table shows about 640,000 distinct CDR3 sequences, with roughly 20% occurring only once. About this clonotype itself: As yet, its antigen is unknown.

Exclusion of patients followed from uncontrolled infection, other autoimmune disease, pregnancy or lactation. Fresh peripheral blood, 10 ml, yielded the PBMCs. The chain combines TRBV19 with TRBJ1-5; no reliable D call. The sequencing sample was made of blood. This sequence was found in a young man with Graves' ophthalmopathy. The CDR3 loop reads CASSRALGNQPQHF. The DNA of the CDR3 is TGTGCCAGTAGTCGAGCATTGGGCAATCAGCCCCAGCATTTT.